This paragraph reports one TCR beta chain. The antigen remains unidentified. Only in-frame clones appear in the TCRdb table, and some are missing; sequencing was by immunoSEQ multiplex PCR. The top ten clones hold around 3% of a sample with roughly 73,000 clones, approximately 95% of them seen once. The V and J ends lost 1 base and 2 bases respectively, with 9 bases between them. The germline V gene has CDR1 LNHDA and CDR2 SQIVND (reference sequence). This CDR3 is 14 amino acids long. The data originate from a study of cytomegalovirus exposure and HLA in healthy donors. Study results and caveats: Rare TCR sequences dominated, though some public TCRs recurred in many donors. Among the CMV-associated chains, a few were confirmed in vitro as specific for CMV antigens. The tendency of first-cohort TCR clusters to co-occur in the 120 validation repertoires was identified by a subsequent analysis. Cytomegalovirus status was reportedly diagnosed by the classifier with high specificity and sensitivity.

The V call is TRBV19, the J call TRBJ2-7; no clear D. The sequence came from a man aged 18-30 years in good health and CMV-seronegative. The specimen was PBMCs. This chain's CDR3 is CASSIAQAPYEQYF. DNA of the CDR3: TGTGCCAGTAGTATAGCCCAGGCGCCCTACGAGCAGTACTTC.